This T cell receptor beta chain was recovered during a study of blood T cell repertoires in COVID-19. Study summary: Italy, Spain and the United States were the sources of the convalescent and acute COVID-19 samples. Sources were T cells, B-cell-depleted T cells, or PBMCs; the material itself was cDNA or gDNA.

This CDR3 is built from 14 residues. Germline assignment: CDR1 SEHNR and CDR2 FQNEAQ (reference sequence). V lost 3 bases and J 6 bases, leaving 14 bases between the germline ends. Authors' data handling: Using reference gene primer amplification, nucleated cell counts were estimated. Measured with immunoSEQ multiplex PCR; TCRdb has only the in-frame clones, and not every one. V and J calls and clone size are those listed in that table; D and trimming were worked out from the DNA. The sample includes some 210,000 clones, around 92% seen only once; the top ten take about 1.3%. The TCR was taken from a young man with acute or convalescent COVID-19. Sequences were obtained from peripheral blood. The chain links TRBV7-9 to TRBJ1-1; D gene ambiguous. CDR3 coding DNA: TGTGCCAGCAGCTTCTCCACCTTGGCCCCTGAAGCTTTCTTT. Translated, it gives CASSFSTLAPEAFF.